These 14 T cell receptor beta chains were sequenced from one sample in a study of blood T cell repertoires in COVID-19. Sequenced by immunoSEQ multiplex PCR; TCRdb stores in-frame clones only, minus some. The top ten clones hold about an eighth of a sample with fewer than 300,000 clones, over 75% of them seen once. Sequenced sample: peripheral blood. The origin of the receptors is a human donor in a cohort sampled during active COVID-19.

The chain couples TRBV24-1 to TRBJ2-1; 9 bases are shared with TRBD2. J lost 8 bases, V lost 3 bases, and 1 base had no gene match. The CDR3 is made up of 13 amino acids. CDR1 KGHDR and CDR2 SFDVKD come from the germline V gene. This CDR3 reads CATSDPSGDEQFF. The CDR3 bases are TGTGCCACCAGTGATCCTAGCGGGGATGAGCAGTTCTTC.

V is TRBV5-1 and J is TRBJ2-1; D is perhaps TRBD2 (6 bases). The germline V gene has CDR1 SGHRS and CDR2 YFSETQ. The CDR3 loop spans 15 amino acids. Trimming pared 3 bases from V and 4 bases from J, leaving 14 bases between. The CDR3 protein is CASSSSGELYNEQFF. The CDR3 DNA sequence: TGCGCCAGCAGCTCATCGGGGGAGTTATACAATGAGCAGTTCTTC.

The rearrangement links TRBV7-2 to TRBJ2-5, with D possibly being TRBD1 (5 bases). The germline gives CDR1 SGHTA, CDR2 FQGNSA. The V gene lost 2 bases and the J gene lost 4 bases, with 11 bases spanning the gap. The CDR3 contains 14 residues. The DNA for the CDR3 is TGTGCCAGCAGCTTAAGAAGACAGCTAGAGACCCAGTACTTC. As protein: CASSLRRQLETQYF. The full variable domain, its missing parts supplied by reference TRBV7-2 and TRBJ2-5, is GAGVSQSPSNKVTEKGKDVELRCDPISGHTALYWYRQSLGQGLEFLIYFQGNSAPDKSGLPSDRFSAERTGGSVSTLTIQRTQQEDSAVYLCASSLRRQLETQYFGPGTRLLVL.

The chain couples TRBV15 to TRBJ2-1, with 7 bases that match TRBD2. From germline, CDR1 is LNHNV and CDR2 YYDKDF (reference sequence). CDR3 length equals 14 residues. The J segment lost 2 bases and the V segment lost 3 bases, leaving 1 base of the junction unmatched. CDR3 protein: CATSSGRTYNEQFF. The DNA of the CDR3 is TGTGCCACCAGCAGCGGGAGGACCTACAATGAGCAGTTCTTC.

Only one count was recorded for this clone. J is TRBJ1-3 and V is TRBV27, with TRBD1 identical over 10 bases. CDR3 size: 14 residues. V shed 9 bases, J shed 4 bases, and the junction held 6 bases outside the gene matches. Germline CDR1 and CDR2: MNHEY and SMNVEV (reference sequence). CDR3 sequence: CASRGQGMGNTIYF. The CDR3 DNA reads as TGTGCCAGTAGGGGACAGGGGATGGGAAACACCATATATTTT.

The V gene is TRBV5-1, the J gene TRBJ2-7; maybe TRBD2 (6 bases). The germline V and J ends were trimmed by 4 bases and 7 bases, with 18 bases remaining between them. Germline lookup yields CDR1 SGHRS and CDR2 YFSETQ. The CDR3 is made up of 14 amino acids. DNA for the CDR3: TGCGCCAGCAGCAGGGAGGCAGGCCCGGGGGAGCAGTACTTC. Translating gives CASSREAGPGEQYF. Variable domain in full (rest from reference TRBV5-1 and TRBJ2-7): KAGVTQTPRYLIKTRGQQVTLSCSPISGHRSVSWYQQTPGQGLQFLFEYFSETQRNKGNFPGRFSGRQFSNSRSEMNVSTLELGDSALYLCASSREAGPGEQYFGPGTRLTVT.

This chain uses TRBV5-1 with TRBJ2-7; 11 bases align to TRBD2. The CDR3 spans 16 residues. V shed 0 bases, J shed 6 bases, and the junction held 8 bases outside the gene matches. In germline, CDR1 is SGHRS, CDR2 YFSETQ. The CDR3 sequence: CASSLGIAGGQREQYF. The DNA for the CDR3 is TGCGCCAGCAGCTTGGGGATAGCGGGAGGGCAGCGCGAGCAGTACTTC.

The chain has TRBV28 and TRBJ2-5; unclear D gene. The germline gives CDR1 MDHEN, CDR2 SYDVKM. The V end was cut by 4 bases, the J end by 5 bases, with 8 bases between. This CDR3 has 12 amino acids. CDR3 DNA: TGTGCCAGCAGTTCCCCCCCGGAGACCCAGTACTTC. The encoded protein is CASSSPPETQYF.

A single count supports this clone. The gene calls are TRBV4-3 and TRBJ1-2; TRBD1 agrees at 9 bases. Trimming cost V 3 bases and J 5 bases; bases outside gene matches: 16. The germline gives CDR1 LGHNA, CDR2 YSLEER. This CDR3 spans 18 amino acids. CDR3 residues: CASSHTVGTGTGTYGYTF. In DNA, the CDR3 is TGCGCCAGCAGCCATACAGTGGGAACCGGGACAGGGACTTATGGCTACACCTTC.

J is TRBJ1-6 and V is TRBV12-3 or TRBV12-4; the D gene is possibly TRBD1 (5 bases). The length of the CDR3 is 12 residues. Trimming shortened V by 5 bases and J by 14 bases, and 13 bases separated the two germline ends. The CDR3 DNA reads TGTGCCAGCAGTGGGGGGTTTGAAGCCCTCCACTTT. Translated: CASSGGFEALHF.

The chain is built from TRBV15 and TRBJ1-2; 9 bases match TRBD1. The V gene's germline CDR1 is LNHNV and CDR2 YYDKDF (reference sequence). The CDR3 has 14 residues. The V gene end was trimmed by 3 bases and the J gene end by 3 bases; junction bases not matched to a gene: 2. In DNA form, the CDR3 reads TGTGCCACCAGCAGTGGGACAGGGCACTATGGCTACACCTTC. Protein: CATSSGTGHYGYTF. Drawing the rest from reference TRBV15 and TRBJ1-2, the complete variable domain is DAMVIQNPRYQVTQFGKPVTLSCSQTLNHNVMYWYQQKSSQAPKLLFHYYDKDFNNEADTPDNFQSRRPNTSFCFLDIRSPGLGDTAMYLCATSSGTGHYGYTFGSGTRLTVV.

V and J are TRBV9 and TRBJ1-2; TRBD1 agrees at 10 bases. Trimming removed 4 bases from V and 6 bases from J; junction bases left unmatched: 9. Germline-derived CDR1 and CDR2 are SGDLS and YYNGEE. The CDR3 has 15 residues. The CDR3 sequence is CASSLTGTGVDGYTF. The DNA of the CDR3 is TGTGCCAGCAGCTTAACCGGGACAGGGGTTGATGGCTACACCTTC.

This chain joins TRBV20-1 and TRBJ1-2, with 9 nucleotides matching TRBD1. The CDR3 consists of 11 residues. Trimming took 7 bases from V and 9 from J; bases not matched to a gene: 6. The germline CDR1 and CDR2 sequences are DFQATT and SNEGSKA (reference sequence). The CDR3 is CSVGDRERYTF. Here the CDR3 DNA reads TGCAGTGTAGGGGACAGGGAACGCTACACCTTC.

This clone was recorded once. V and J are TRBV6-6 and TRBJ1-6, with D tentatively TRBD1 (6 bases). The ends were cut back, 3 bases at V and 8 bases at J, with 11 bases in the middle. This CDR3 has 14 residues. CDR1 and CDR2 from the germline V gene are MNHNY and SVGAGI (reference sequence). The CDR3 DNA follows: TGTGCCAGCAGTTATAGGGGGAGAGATTCACCCCTCCACTTT. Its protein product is CASSYRGRDSPLHF.